The 16 T cell receptor beta chains given below trace back to one sample, sequenced in a study of neurological immune-mediated disorders. Via MiXCR, TCRdb re-called the 5' RACE reads, giving one row per CDR3 protein. Altogether about 46,000 distinct CDR3 sequences are present, approximately 2.8% being singletons, with the ten largest covering more than 13%. Input material: PBMCs. Every receptor here comes from a woman aged 50 to 60 with multiple sclerosis.

The table lists this clonotype with many counts. The chain links TRBV12-3 or TRBV12-4 to TRBJ1-5; a weak D match, TRBD1 (5 bases). The CDR3 covers 17 residues. With 4 bases removed from V and 2 bases from J, the gap between germline ends came to 18 bases. The DNA of the CDR3 is TGTGCCAGCAGTTCCTCGCGGGGGGGAAGGGGCAATCAGCCCCAGCATTTT. Translating gives CASSSSRGGRGNQPQHF.

This clonotype was seen at least ten times. The CDR3 DNA sequence: TGTGCCAGCAGCTTAGGCTTTAGGGGGGAAGAAATGGATTCACCCCTCCACTTT. It yields the protein CASSLGFRGEEMDSPLHF. V is TRBV7-6 and J is TRBJ1-6; TRBD1 is a possible D gene (6 bases). V dropped 1 base and J dropped 8 bases, with 21 bases sitting between them. The CDR3 runs to 18 residues. Germline lookup yields CDR1 SGHVS and CDR2 FNYEAQ.

This clonotype was counted ten times or more. The chain recombines TRBV7-2 with TRBJ2-5; D is undetermined. Germline CDR1 reads SGHTA; CDR2 reads FQGNSA. V lost 5 bases, J lost 2 bases, and 9 bases lay in between. The length of the CDR3 is 13 residues. The CDR3: CASSRELQETQYF. Written as DNA, the CDR3 is TGTGCCAGCAGCAGGGAATTACAAGAGACCCAGTACTTC.

This clonotype was detected ten times or more. The chain links TRBV19 to TRBJ2-2, with 7 bases lining up with TRBD1. The CDR3 is 13 amino acids. Germline V gives CDR1 LNHDA, CDR2 SQIVND (reference sequence). Germline trimming cut 8 bases from V and 4 bases from J; bases unmatched to any gene: 4. Here the CDR3 DNA reads TGTGCCAGTGATACAGGGGTCACCGGGGAGCTGTTTTTT. It is translated as CASDTGVTGELFF.

This clonotype was found many times. The chain combines TRBV20-1 with TRBJ2-3, with D uncertain. Germline V gene data show CDR1 as DFQATT and CDR2 as SNEGSKA (reference sequence). CDR3 size: 11 residues. Trimming cost V 2 bases and J 8 bases, with 8 bases left between them. The CDR3 region is CSARSGPTQYF. Here the CDR3 DNA reads TGCAGTGCTAGATCCGGTCCTACGCAGTATTTT.

This clonotype occurred many times. The chain is built from TRBV4-2 and TRBJ1-2, with TRBD1 matching over 7 bases. This CDR3 comprises 16 residues. V was clipped by 3 bases and J by 3 bases; unmatched bases: 10. The V gene's germline CDR1 is LGHNA and CDR2 YNFKEQ. The CDR3 DNA reads TGTGCCAGCAGCCAGCGGATTAGGGGGCCCCACTATGGCTACACCTTC. Its translation: CASSQRIRGPHYGYTF.

This clonotype was found many times. The J gene is TRBJ1-1, the V gene TRBV5-1, with TRBD1 matching over 8 bases. In germline, CDR1 is SGHRS, CDR2 YFSETQ. The length of the CDR3 is 14 residues. V shed 0 bases, J shed 4 bases, and the junction held 2 bases outside the gene matches. CDR3 DNA: TGCGCCAGCAGCTTGGGACAGGGGCCCACTGAAGCTTTCTTT. This codes for CASSLGQGPTEAFF.

This clonotype was picked up many times. The chain couples TRBV29-1 to TRBJ2-1, with 12 positions matching TRBD2. V shed 5 bases and J 4 bases; nucleotides not matched to a gene: 3. CDR3 length equals 14 residues. CDR1 is SQVTM and CDR2 is ANQGSEA in the germline V gene. In DNA, the CDR3 is TGCAGCGTTACGGGGACTAGCGGGTACAATGAGCAGTTCTTC. Protein product: CSVTGTSGYNEQFF.

This clonotype has a count of ten or more. This chain joins TRBV7-2 and TRBJ2-1; D is uncertain. The V end was cut by 0 bases, the J end by 8 bases, with 14 bases between. The germline CDR1 and CDR2 sequences are SGHTA and FQGNSA. The CDR3 length is 15 residues. DNA of the CDR3: TGTGCCAGCAGCTTAGCCACCTCGCGAAGGGATGAGCAGTTCTTC. Protein: CASSLATSRRDEQFF.

Ten or more counts support this clonotype. V and J are TRBV5-1 and TRBJ1-1; D gene uncertain. Between the trimmed V and J ends, which lost 5 bases and 5 bases, there was a span of 16 bases. Germline assignment: CDR1 SGHRS and CDR2 YFSETQ. The CDR3 sequence is 14 residues long. The CDR3 loop reads CASSRETTPTEAFF. The CDR3 DNA reads as TGCGCCAGCAGTCGCGAAACGACGCCAACTGAAGCTTTCTTT.

Many counts were recorded for this clonotype. The chain couples TRBV20-1 to TRBJ2-7; 7 nucleotides line up with TRBD1. The germline V gene has CDR1 DFQATT and CDR2 SNEGSKA (reference sequence). This CDR3 comprises 13 residues. Trimming at V came to 5 bases and at J to 4 bases, leaving 8 bases not matched to a gene. The CDR3 region has the DNA TGCAGTGCTGCCGCGGACAGGATGTACGAGCAGTACTTC. It translates to CSAAADRMYEQYF.

In its sample, this clonotype was seen many times. The gene calls are TRBV3-1 and TRBJ2-7; D is possibly TRBD2 (5 bases). This CDR3 spans 14 amino acids. V lost 0 bases and J lost 6, with 12 bases in between. The V gene's germline CDR1 is LGHDT and CDR2 YNNKEL (reference sequence). DNA of the CDR3: TGTGCCAGCAGCCAAGAGTTAACTAGTGGCGAGCAGTACGTC. This gives the protein CASSQELTSGEQYV.

This clonotype was counted at least ten times. The chain links TRBV20-1 to TRBJ2-7, with 12 bases aligning to TRBD2. Germline V lookup: CDR1 DFQATT, CDR2 SNEGSKA (reference sequence). CDR3 length: 14 amino acids. V shed 6 bases and J 6 bases; nucleotides not matched to a gene: 9. DNA of the CDR3: TGCAGTGCGGCCCGACTAGCGGGAGTTTTCGAGCAGTACTTC. Amino acids: CSAARLAGVFEQYF.

This clonotype has at least ten counts. The chain carries TRBV10-3 and TRBJ1-1, with TRBD1 as a possible D gene (5 bases). Trimming left V 6 bases short and J 1 base short, with 9 bases between. Looked up from germline, CDR1 is ENHRY and CDR2 is SYGVKD. CDR3 length equals 13 residues. In nucleotides, the CDR3 is TGTGCCATCAGGAACGACAGGAACACTGAAGCTTTCTTT. The encoded protein is CAIRNDRNTEAFF.

At least ten counts were recorded for this clonotype. V is TRBV5-1 and J is TRBJ2-2, with no clear D. CDR1 is SGHRS, CDR2 YFSETQ, per germline. The CDR3 loop spans 13 amino acids. V dropped 7 bases and J dropped 2 bases, with 9 bases sitting between them. The CDR3 here is CASAQINTGELFF. In DNA form, the CDR3 reads TGCGCCAGCGCCCAGATAAACACCGGGGAGCTGTTTTTT.

This clonotype was observed at least ten times. This rearrangement joins TRBV5-1 to TRBJ2-7; 11 positions match TRBD1. Germline loops: CDR1 SGHRS, CDR2 YFSETQ. The CDR3 is made up of 14 amino acids. The V gene end was trimmed by 3 bases and the J gene end by 3 bases; junction bases not matched to a gene: 2. This CDR3 reads CASSWGTGGYEQYF. The CDR3 DNA reads as TGCGCCAGCAGCTGGGGGACAGGGGGCTACGAGCAGTACTTC.